The clone carrying this T cell receptor (beta chain) was detected only once. The antigen remains unidentified. The record originates from a study of CD8 T cells in Susac syndrome. Broader study findings: The study recognized that the number of individuals in its TCR sequencing and HLA analysis was relatively small.

As controls, healthy donors matched for age and sex were used. Both CD4+ and CD8+ T cells were negatively isolated, and TEMRA cells underwent FACS enrichment. With 0 bases removed from V and 0 bases from J, the gap between germline ends came to 9 bases. Germline values: CDR1 SGDLS, CDR2 YYNGEE. CDR3 length: 15 amino acids. Reverse transcription used roughly 0.5 to 1 ug RNA and random hexamers. Amplification of TCR beta CDR3 was carried out by immunoSEQ multiplex PCR, which covered 54 Vbeta and 13 Jbeta segments. One entry per CDR3 protein results from TCRdb running MiXCR on the immunoSEQ multiplex PCR reads. The table has fewer than 70,000 distinct CDR3 sequences, just under 95% seen once; the top ten hold 0.2% to 0.3%.

This sequence joins TRBV9 and TRBJ1-2; no reliable D call. The receptor was derived from a human donor in good health. The sample taken for sequencing was CD8+ T cells from PBMCs. CDR3 residues: CASSVEADTNYGYTF. For the CDR3, the DNA is TGTGCCAGCAGCGTAGAGGCAGATACTAACTATGGCTACACCTTC.